A selection of T cell receptor beta chains follows, all from one sample in a study of OX40 agonist ivuxolimab in advanced cancers. Sequencing was performed with immunoSEQ multiplex PCR; in TCRdb, only in-frame clones are kept and a portion is missing. This table holds just over 14,000 clones, about 90% found once. Sequenced material: CD4+ or CD8+ T cells sorted from blood, taken in a trial of the OX40 agonist ivuxolimab. The source is an adult with an advanced solid tumor such as melanoma, head and neck, liver or kidney cancer. Both conserved end residues are part of each CDR3. The D gene is left open where the match is weak. Clone size is stated in some rows and not others, as once, few, many or a class when expanded.

>15|TRBJ2-3|once|NA|TRBV9
CASSVAGRSTDTQYF
TGTGCCAGCAGCGTTGCGGGAAGAAGCACAGATACGCAGTATTTT
>19|TRBJ2-1|NA|NA|TRBV27
CASSFKGEGFSSSYNEQFF
TGTGCCAGCAGTTTTAAGGGTGAGGGGTTTTCTAGCTCCTACAATGAGCAGTTCTTC
>13|TRBJ2-7|NA|NA|TRBV14
CASSQEFGYEQYF
TGTGCCAGCAGCCAAGAGTTTGGCTACGAGCAGTACTTC
>13|TRBJ2-3|once|NA|TRBV6-6
CASSYSDRDTQYF
TGTGCCAGCAGTTACTCGGACCGGGATACGCAGTATTTT
>15|TRBJ2-1|NA|TRBD2|TRBV6-4
CASSLAGGPYNEQFF
TGTGCCAGCAGCCTAGCGGGAGGGCCCTACAATGAGCAGTTCTTC
>14|TRBJ1-4|NA|NA|TRBV25-1
CASSSDRSYEKLFF
TGTGCCAGCAGTTCGGACAGAAGCTATGAAAAACTGTTTTTT
>14|TRBJ2-7|NA|TRBD1|TRBV28
CASSTGTGGDEQYF
TGTGCCAGCAGTACCGGGACAGGGGGCGACGAGCAGTACTTC
>10|TRBJ2-1|NA|NA|TRBV6-6
CASFQGEQFF
TGTGCCAGCTTCCAGGGCGAGCAGTTCTTC
>16|TRBJ2-7|NA|TRBD2|TRBV4-2
CASSPDGLAEPYEQYF
TGTGCCAGCAGCCCCGATGGACTAGCGGAGCCCTACGAGCAGTACTTC
>15|TRBJ2-7|NA|TRBD1|TRBV7-8
CASSLATGGSYEQYF
TGTGCCAGCAGCTTAGCCACAGGGGGTTCCTACGAGCAGTACTTC
>14|TRBJ2-5|few|TRBD1|TRBV19
CASSITGDQETQYF
TGTGCCAGTAGTATCACAGGGGACCAAGAGACCCAGTACTTC